The 13 T cell receptor beta chains below all came from one sample that was sequenced in a study of blood T cells in healthy people across ages. Primed by a sample-barcoded 5' primer and a J-beta primer mix, a second PCR proceeded for about 6 to 12 cycles. From the 5' RACE reads, TCRdb called clonotypes with MiXCR, one entry per CDR3 protein. The data show about 1.5 million distinct CDR3 sequences, 35% to 45% seen once. Sequenced input: blood. These receptors originate from a woman under 30 in good health.

This clonotype was picked up a small number of times. This rearrangement joins TRBV6-1 to TRBJ1-5; D ambiguous. Trimming cost V 2 bases and J 0 bases, with 5 bases left between them. Germline assignment: CDR1 MNHNS and CDR2 SASEGT. This CDR3 contains 14 residues. The CDR3, as DNA: TGTGCCAGCAGTGAATGGTATAGCAATCAGCCCCAGCATTTT. Residues: CASSEWYSNQPQHF.

The chain couples TRBV27 to TRBJ2-2; TRBD2 agrees at 7 bases. J lost 5 bases, V lost 0 bases, and 0 bases had no gene match. Germline CDR1 reads MNHEY; CDR2 reads SMNVEV (reference sequence). The CDR3 has 14 amino acids. The CDR3 reads CASSLSLATGELFF. The CDR3, as DNA: TGTGCCAGCAGTTTATCACTAGCGACCGGGGAGCTGTTTTTT.

The J gene is TRBJ1-4, the V gene TRBV7-9; 9 nucleotides align to TRBD1. Trimming cost V 7 bases and J 13 bases; bases outside gene matches: 4. From germline, CDR1 is SEHNR and CDR2 FQNEAQ (reference sequence). The CDR3 spans 11 residues. The CDR3 loop reads CASTTGGPLFF. The CDR3 DNA reads as TGTGCCAGCACCACAGGGGGCCCACTGTTTTTT.

The count of this clonotype is one. The chain is built from TRBV7-2 and TRBJ1-2; D ambiguous. Germline values: CDR1 SGHTA, CDR2 FQGNSA. The germline V and J ends were trimmed by 3 bases and 8 bases, with 16 bases remaining between them. The CDR3 runs 14 residues. The CDR3: CASSLSLGDIGYTF. The CDR3 DNA follows: TGTGCCAGCAGCTTGTCCCTTGGGGATATAGGCTACACCTTC.

This clonotype was detected only a few times. The V and J genes are TRBV4-3 and TRBJ1-2; a possible D gene is TRBD1 (5 bases). Germline V gene data show CDR1 as LGHNA and CDR2 as YSLEER. This CDR3 is 13 amino acids long. The V and J ends lost 0 bases and 6 bases respectively, with 8 bases between them. CDR3: CASSQEWGDGYTF. The CDR3 region has the DNA TGCGCCAGCAGCCAAGAATGGGGGGATGGCTACACCTTC.

The genes are TRBV10-3 and TRBJ2-2; TRBD2 matches at 9 bases. CDR1 ENHRY and CDR2 SYGVKD come from the germline V gene. V lost 4 bases and J lost 6; bases outside the gene matches: 3. The CDR3 has 14 residues. CDR3 in amino acids: CAISAREGPGELFF. CDR3 coding DNA: TGTGCCATCAGTGCGCGGGAGGGCCCCGGGGAGCTGTTTTTT.

This clonotype was seen only once. The chain carries TRBV2 and TRBJ2-4; either TRBD1 or TRBD2 may supply D (5 bases each). Per the germline V gene, CDR1 is SNHLY and CDR2 is FYNNEI. This CDR3 is built from 13 residues. Trimming took off 11 bases at V and 3 bases at J, with 14 bases between the two ends. Written as DNA, the CDR3 is TGTGCCCTGGGGCTAGGAGGCAAAAACATTCAGTACTTC. Encoded protein: CALGLGGKNIQYF.

Only one count was recorded for this clonotype. This chain uses TRBV20-1 with TRBJ2-5; 10 bases match TRBD1. The V gene end was trimmed by 1 base and the J gene end by 11 bases; junction bases not matched to a gene: 13. The germline V gene encodes CDR1 DFQATT and CDR2 SNEGSKA (reference sequence). The CDR3 loop spans 15 amino acids. Here the CDR3 DNA reads TGCAGTGCTAGAGTAAGTGGACAGGGGGTCTACGGGCAGTACTTC. Amino acids: CSARVSGQGVYGQYF.

This clonotype was counted only a few times. The chain recombines TRBV28 with TRBJ2-7, with D hard to call. There are 10 residues in the CDR3. The V gene lost 8 bases and the J gene lost 8 bases, with 10 bases spanning the gap. Germline V gives CDR1 MDHEN, CDR2 SYDVKM. The chain's CDR3 is CASGEAKQYF. CDR3 nucleotides: TGTGCCAGCGGGGAAGCCAAGCAGTACTTC.

This sequence joins TRBV28 and TRBJ2-6; tentative D call: TRBD1 (6 bases). Per the germline V gene, CDR1 is MDHEN and CDR2 is SYDVKM. The V end lost 6 bases, the J end lost 0 bases, and 9 bases lay between the germline ends. This CDR3 comprises 15 residues. CDR3 nucleotides: TGTGCCAGCAGGCGGACAGTCTCTGGGGCCAACGTCCTGACTTTC. Its protein is CASRRTVSGANVLTF.

The V gene is TRBV20-1, the J gene TRBJ1-1, with a weak D call TRBD1 (6 bases). Germline CDR1 and CDR2: DFQATT and SNEGSKA (reference sequence). Trimming removed 0 bases from V and 4 bases from J, with 12 bases in between. The CDR3 totals 14 residues. CDR3 nucleotides: TGCAGTGCTAGAGATGGGCAGGGGCTCACTGAAGCTTTCTTT. It encodes CSARDGQGLTEAFF.

This chain connects TRBV29-1 to TRBJ2-7; D may be TRBD1 or TRBD2 (6 bases each). Looked up from germline, CDR1 is SQVTM and CDR2 is ANQGSEA. Trimming shortened V by 2 bases and J by 7 bases, and 21 bases separated the two germline ends. The CDR3 has 15 amino acids. CDR3 bases: TGCAGCGTTGAAAGGTGGGGGGCCTCGGTAGGTGAGCAGTACTTC. It codes for CSVERWGASVGEQYF.

The chain links TRBV27 to TRBJ1-5; TRBD1 is a possible D gene (6 bases). Germline lookup yields CDR1 MNHEY and CDR2 SMNVEV (reference sequence). Trimming took 3 bases from V and 2 from J, leaving 14 bases between them. This CDR3 is 16 amino acids long. CDR3 loop: CASSLLGRGGNQPQHF. In nucleotides, the CDR3 is TGTGCCAGCAGTTTGTTGGGCAGGGGTGGCAATCAGCCCCAGCATTTT.